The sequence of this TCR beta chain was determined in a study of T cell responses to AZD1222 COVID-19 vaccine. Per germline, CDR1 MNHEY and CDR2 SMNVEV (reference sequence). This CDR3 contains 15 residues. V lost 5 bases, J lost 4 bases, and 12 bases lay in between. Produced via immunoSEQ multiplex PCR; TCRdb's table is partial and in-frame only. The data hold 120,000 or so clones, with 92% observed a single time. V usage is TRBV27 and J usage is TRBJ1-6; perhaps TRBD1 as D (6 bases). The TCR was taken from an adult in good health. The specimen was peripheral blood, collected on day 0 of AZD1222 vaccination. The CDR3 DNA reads TGTGCCAGCAGTGTGGACAGCAGATATAATTCACCCCTCCACTTT. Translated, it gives CASSVDSRYNSPLHF.